This T cell receptor beta chain originates from a study of beta chain features in type 1 diabetes. V lost 5 bases to trimming and J lost 1 base; unmatched junction nucleotides: 10. Looked up from germline, CDR1 is SGHTA and CDR2 is FQGNSA. The length of the CDR3 is 17 residues. About this clone: Its specificity is not known.

CD45RO/CCR7/CD25/CD127/CD95/CD27 staining was used to isolate CD4+ naive, central memory, regulatory and stem cell-like memory cells by sorting. Reverse transcription of all isolated RNA meant that expressed TCRB transcripts were sequenced. This table comes from immunoSEQ multiplex PCR, and its TCRdb copy is limited to in-frame clones, with some not included. Of around 600,000 clones listed, around 12% are singletons. Whole-study findings and limits: The study found moderately but significantly shorter TCRB CDR3s in all four CD4+ subsets of Type 1 diabetes patients. In comparison with healthy donors, patients had naive, central memory and Treg TCRB repertoires that appeared more similar. These data did not resolve whether HLA type affects TCRB rearrangement.

The chain links TRBV7-2 to TRBJ2-1; 8 nucleotides align to TRBD2. Sequenced material: naive CD4+ T cells from blood. This TCR was sampled from a man younger than 45 with type 1 diabetes. The CDR3, as DNA: TGTGCCAGCAGCACCGGGGGGGCGGTTGGTTCCTACAATGAGCAGTTCTTC. Translation gives CASSTGGAVGSYNEQFF.